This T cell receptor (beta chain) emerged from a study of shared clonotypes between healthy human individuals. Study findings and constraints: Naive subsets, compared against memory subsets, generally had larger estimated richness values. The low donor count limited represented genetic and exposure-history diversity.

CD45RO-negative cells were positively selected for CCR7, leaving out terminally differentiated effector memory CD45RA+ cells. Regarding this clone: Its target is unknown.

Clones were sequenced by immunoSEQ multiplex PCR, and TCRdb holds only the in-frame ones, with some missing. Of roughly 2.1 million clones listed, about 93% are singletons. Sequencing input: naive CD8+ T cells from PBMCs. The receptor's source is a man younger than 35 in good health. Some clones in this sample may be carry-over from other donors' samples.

The CDR3 here is CASSYSRQNNYGYTF. CDR3 DNA: TGTGCCAGCAGTTACAGTCGCCAGAATAACTATGGCTACACCTTC. J is TRBJ1-2 and V is TRBV28; D remains ambiguous. Germline CDR1 MDHEN, CDR2 SYDVKM. V lost 4 bases and J lost 1, with 13 bases in between. The CDR3 spans 15 residues.